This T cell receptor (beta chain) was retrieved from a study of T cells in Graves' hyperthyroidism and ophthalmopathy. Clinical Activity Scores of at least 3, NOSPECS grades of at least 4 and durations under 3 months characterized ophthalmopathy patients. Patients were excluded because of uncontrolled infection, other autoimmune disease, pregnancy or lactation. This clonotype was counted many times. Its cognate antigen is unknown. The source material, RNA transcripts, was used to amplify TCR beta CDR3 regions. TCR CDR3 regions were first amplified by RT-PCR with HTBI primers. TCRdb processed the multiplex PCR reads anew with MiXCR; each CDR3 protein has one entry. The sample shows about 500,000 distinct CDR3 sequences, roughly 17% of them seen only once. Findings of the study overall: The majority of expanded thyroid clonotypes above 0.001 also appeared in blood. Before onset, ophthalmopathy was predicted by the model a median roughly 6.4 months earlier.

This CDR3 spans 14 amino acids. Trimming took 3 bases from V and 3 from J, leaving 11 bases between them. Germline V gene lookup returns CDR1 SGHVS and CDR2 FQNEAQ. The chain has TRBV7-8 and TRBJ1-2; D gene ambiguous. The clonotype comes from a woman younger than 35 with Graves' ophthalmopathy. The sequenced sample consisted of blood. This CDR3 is CASSLNRADYGYTF. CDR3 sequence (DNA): TGTGCCAGCAGCTTGAACAGAGCGGACTATGGCTACACCTTC.